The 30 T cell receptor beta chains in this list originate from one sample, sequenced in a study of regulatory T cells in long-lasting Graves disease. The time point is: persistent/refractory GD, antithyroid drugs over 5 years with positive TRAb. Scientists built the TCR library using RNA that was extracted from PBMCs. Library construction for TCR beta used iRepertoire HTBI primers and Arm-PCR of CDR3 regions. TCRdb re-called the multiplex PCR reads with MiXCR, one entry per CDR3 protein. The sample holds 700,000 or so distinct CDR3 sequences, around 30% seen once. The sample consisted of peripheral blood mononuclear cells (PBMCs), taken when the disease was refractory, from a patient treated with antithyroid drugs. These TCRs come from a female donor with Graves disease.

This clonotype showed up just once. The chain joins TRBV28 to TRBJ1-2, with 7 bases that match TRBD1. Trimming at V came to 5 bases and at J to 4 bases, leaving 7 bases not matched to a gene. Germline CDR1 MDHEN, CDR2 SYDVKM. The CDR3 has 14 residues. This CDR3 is CASSDRVGSYGYTF. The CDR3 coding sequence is TGTGCCAGCAGTGACAGGGTCGGGTCCTATGGCTACACCTTC.

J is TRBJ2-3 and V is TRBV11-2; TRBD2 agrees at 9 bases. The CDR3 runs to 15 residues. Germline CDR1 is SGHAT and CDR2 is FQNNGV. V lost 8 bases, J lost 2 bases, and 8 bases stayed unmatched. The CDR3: CASQPSGNPTDTQYF. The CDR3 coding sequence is TGTGCCAGCCAACCTAGCGGGAATCCCACAGATACGCAGTATTTT.

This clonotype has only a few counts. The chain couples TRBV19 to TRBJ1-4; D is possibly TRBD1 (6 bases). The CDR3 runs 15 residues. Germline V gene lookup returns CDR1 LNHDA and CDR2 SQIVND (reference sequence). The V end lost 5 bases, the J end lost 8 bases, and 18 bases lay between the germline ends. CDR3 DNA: TGTGCCAGTAGTCCCCTTGGACAGTCGCAAGAAAAACTGTTTTTT. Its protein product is CASSPLGQSQEKLFF.

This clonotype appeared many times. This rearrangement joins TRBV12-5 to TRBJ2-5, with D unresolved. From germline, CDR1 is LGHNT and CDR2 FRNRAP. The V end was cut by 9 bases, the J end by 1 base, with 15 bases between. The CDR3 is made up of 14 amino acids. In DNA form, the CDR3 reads TGTGCTAGCGCACCAGGAAGAGTCCAAGAGACCCAGTACTTC. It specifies CASAPGRVQETQYF. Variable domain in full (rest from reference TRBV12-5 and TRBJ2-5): DARVTQTPRHKVTEMGQEVTMRCQPILGHNTVFWYRQTMMQGLELLAYFRNRAPLDDSGMPKDRFSAEMPDATLATLKIQPSEPRDSAVYFCASAPGRVQETQYFGPGTRLLVL.

CDR3 sequence reads: CSVDFRMNTEAFF. In DNA form, the CDR3 reads TGCAGCGTTGATTTTAGGATGAACACTGAAGCTTTCTTT. The chain links TRBV29-1 to TRBJ1-1; D call uncertain. This CDR3 contains 13 residues. Germline-derived CDR1 and CDR2 are SQVTM and ANQGSEA. Trimming cost V 3 bases and J 0 bases, with 8 bases left between them.

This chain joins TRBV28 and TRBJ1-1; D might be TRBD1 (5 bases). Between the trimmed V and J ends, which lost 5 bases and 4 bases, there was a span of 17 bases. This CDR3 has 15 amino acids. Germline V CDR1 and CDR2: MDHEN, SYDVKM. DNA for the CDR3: TGTGCCAGCAGTCTGGTACGGGTGAGGGGCACTGAAGCTTTCTTT. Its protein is CASSLVRVRGTEAFF. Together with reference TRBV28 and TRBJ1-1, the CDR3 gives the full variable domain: DVKVTQSSRYLVKRTGEKVFLECVQDMDHENMFWYRQDPGLGLRLIYFSYDVKMKEKGDIPEGYSVSREKKERFSLILESASTNQTSMYLCASSLVRVRGTEAFFGQGTRLTVV.

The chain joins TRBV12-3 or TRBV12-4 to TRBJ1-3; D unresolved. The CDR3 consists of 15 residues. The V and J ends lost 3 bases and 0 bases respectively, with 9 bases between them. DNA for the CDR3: TGTGCCAGCAGTTTCTCAGAATCCTCTGGAAACACCATATATTTT. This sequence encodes CASSFSESSGNTIYF.

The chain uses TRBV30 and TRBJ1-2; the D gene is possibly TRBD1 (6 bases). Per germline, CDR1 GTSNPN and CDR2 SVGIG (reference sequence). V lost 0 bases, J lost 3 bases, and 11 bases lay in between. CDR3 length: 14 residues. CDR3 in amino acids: CAWSVIQGDYGYTF. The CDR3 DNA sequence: TGTGCCTGGAGTGTAATACAGGGTGACTATGGCTACACCTTC.

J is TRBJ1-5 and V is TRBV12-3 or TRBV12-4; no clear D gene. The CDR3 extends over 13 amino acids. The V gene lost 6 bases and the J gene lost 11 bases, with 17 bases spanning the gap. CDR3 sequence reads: CASSSPGSRAQHF. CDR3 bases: TGTGCCAGCAGCTCCCCTGGGAGTCGTGCCCAGCATTTT.

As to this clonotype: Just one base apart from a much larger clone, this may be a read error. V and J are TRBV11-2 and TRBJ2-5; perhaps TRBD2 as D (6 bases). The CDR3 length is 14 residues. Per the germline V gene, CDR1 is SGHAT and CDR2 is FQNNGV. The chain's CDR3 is CASRFSAGRETQHF. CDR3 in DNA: TGTGCCAGCAGATTCTCGGCAGGCCGGGAGACCCAGCACTTC.

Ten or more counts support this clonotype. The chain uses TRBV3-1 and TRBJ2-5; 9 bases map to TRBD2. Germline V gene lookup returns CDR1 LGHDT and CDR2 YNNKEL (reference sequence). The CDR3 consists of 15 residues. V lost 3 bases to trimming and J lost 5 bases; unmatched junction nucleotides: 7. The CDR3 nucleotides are TGTGCCAGCAGCCAGACTAGCGGAACAGGGGAGACCCAGTACTTC. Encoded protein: CASSQTSGTGETQYF.

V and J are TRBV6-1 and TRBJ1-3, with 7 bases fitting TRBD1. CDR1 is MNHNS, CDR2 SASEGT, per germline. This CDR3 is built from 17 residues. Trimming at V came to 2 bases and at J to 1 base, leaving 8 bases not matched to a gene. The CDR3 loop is CASSESGQRPSGNTIYF. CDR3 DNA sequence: TGTGCCAGCAGTGAATCGGGACAGAGACCTTCTGGAAACACCATATATTTT.

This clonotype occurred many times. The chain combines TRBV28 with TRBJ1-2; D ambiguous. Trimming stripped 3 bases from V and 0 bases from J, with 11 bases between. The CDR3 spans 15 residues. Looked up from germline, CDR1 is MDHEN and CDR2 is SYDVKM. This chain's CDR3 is CASSFPAGTNYGYTF. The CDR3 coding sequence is TGTGCCAGCAGTTTCCCGGCAGGAACTAACTATGGCTACACCTTC.

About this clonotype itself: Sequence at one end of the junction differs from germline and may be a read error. The CDR3 is CASRAGNRPQHF. In DNA, the CDR3 is TGTGCCAGCAGGGCGGGGAATCGGCCCCAGCATTTT. This chain links TRBV12-3 or TRBV12-4 with TRBJ1-5; D is ambiguous. The CDR3 runs 12 residues.

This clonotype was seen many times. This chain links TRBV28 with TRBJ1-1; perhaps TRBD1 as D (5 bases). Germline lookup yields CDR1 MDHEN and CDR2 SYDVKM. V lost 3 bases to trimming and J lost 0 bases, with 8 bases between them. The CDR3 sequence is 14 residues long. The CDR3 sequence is CASSFRQLNTEAFF. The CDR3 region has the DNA TGTGCCAGCAGTTTCCGACAGTTGAACACTGAAGCTTTCTTT.

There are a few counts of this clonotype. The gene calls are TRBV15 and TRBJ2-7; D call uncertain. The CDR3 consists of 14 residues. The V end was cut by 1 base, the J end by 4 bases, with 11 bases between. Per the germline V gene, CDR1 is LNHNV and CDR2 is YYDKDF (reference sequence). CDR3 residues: CATSRGVQLYEQYF. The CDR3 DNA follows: TGTGCCACCAGCAGAGGTGTACAGCTTTACGAGCAGTACTTC.

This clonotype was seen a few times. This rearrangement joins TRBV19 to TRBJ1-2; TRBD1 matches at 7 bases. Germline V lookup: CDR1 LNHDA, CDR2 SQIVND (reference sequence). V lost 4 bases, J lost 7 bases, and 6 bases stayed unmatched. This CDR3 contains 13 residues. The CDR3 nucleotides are TGTGCCAGTAGTAGGACAGGAATGAGTGGCTACACCTTC. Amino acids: CASSRTGMSGYTF.

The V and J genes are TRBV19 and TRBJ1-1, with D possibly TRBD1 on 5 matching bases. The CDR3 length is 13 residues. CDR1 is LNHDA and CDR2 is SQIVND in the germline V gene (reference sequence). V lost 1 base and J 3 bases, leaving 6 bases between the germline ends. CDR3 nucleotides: TGTGCCAGTAGTATAGTCAGGGACACTGAAGCTTTCTTT. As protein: CASSIVRDTEAFF.

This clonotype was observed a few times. The CDR3, as DNA: TGTGCCAGCAGTGAATTTGGGGGATCAGACTATGGCTACACCTTC. It is translated as CASSEFGGSDYGYTF. The J gene is TRBJ1-2, the V gene TRBV2; D perhaps matches TRBD1 (5 bases). Germline values: CDR1 SNHLY, CDR2 FYNNEI. V was trimmed by 2 bases and J by 3 bases, leaving 13 bases between them. CDR3 length equals 15 residues.

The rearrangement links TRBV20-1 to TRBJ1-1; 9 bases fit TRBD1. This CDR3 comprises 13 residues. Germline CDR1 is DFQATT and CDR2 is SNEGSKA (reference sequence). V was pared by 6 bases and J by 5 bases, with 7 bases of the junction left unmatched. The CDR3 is CSASDRGGTEAFF. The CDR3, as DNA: TGCAGTGCGTCGGACAGGGGTGGGACTGAAGCTTTCTTT.

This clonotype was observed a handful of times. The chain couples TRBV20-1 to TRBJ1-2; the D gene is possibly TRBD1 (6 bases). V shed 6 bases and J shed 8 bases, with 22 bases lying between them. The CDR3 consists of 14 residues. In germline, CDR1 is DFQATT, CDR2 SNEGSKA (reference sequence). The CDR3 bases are TGCAGTGCCCGGACAGAGGTCGAGAAGGTCGGCTACACCTTC. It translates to CSARTEVEKVGYTF.

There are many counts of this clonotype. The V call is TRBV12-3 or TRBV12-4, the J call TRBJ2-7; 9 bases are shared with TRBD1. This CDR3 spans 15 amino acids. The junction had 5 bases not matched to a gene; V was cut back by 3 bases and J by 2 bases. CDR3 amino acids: CASSLVGQGTYEQYF. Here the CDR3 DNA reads TGTGCCAGCAGTTTGGTGGGACAGGGTACCTACGAGCAGTACTTC.

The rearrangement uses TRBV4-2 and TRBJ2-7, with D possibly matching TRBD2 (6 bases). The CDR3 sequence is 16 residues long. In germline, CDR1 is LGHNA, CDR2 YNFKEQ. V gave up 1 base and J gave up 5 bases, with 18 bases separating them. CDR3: CASSQGFRGGNNEQYF. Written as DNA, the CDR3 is TGTGCCAGCAGCCAAGGGTTTCGGGGCGGGAATAACGAGCAGTACTTC.

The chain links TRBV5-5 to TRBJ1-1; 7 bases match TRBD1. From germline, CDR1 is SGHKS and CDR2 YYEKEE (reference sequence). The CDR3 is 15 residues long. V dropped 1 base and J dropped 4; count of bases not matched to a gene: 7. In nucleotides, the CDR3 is TGTGCCAGCAGCTTGATGGCAGGGGGGAGCACTGAAGCTTTCTTT. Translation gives CASSLMAGGSTEAFF.

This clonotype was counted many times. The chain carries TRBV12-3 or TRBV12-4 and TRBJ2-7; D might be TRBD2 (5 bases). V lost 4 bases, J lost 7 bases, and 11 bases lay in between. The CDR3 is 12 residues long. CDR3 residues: CASSSARGEQYF. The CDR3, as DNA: TGTGCCAGCAGTTCCGCCCGGGGTGAGCAGTACTTC.

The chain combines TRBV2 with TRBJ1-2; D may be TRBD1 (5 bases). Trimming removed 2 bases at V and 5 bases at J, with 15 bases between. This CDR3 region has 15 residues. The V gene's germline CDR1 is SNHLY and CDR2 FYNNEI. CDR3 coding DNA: TGTGCCAGCAGTGAATCTGAGGGGAATGTTTATGGCTACACCTTC. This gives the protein CASSESEGNVYGYTF.

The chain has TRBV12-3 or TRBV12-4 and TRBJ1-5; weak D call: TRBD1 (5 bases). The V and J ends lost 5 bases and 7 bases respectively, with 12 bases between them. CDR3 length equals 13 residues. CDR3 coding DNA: TGTGCCAGCAGTGCCCGGGGGAGACAGCCCCAGCATTTT. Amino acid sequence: CASSARGRQPQHF.

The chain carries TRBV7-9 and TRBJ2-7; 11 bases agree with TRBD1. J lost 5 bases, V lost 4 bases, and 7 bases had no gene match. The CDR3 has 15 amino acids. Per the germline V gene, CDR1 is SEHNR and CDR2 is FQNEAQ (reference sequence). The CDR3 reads CASSSAGTGGHEQYF. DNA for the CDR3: TGTGCCAGCAGCTCAGCCGGGACAGGGGGGCACGAGCAGTACTTC.

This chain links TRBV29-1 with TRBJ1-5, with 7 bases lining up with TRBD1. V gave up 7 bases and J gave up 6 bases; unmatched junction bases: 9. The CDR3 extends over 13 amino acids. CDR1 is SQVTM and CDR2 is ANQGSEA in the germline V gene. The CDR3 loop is CSAKTGRSQPQHF. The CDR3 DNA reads TGCAGCGCCAAGACAGGGAGAAGTCAGCCCCAGCATTTT.

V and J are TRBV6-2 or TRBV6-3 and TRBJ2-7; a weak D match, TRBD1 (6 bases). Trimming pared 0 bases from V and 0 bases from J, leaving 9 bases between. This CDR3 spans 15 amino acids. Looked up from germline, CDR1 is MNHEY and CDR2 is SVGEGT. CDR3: CASSYSRGSSYEQYF. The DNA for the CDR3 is TGTGCCAGCAGTTACTCGAGGGGGAGCTCCTACGAGCAGTACTTC.